A single sample is the source of the 4 T cell receptor beta chains below, sequenced in a study of shared clonotypes between healthy human individuals (TCRdb year 2020). Library preparation used the immunoSEQ multiplex PCR assay. The immuneACCESS repertoire file appears here via TCRdb, limited to in-frame rearrangements. These files lack a portion of the clones; in checked studies, under half of the deficit traces to unresolved V genes, and the cause of the others is not known. The sample data list roughly 480,000 clones, and roughly 78% of these were observed just once. Less than 15% of the sample goes to the ten largest clones. The specimen sequenced was PBMCs. The receptors come from a woman between 40 and 55 years old in good health. Some clones in this sample may be carry-over from other donors' samples.

The V gene is TRBV6-5, the J gene TRBJ2-3, with D possibly matching TRBD2 (6 bases). The V end was cut by 3 bases, the J end by 9 bases, with 16 bases between. Germline loops: CDR1 MNHEY, CDR2 SVGAGI. CDR3 length: 14 amino acids. CDR3 sequence reads: CASSYRERGGTQYF. The CDR3 nucleotides read TGTGCCAGCAGTTATCGGGAGCGTGGGGGAACGCAGTATTTT.

The chain has TRBV5-1 and TRBJ2-7; TRBD2 aligns across 8 bases. Germline CDR1 reads SGHRS; CDR2 reads YFSETQ. The CDR3 length is 16 residues. V was clipped by 9 bases and J by 5 bases; unmatched bases: 19. The CDR3 is CATNRPGLELVHEQYF. CDR3 in DNA: TGCGCCACCAACCGTCCGGGACTAGAGCTTGTCCACGAGCAGTACTTC.

The chain combines TRBV18 with TRBJ2-7, with 14 positions matching TRBD2. The CDR3 covers 16 residues. CDR1 is KGHSH and CDR2 is LQKENI in the germline V gene. With V trimmed by 3 bases and J by 4 bases, 5 bases remained unmatched. The CDR3 nucleotides read TGTGCCAGCTCACCGACCAGACTAGCGGGAGGGTACGAGCAGTACTTC. Its protein product is CASSPTRLAGGYEQYF.

The chain combines TRBV19 with TRBJ2-1; 7 positions match TRBD2. The V gene end was trimmed by 7 bases and the J gene end by 4 bases; junction bases not matched to a gene: 10. The CDR3 is 15 residues long. CDR1 and CDR2 (germline): LNHDA, SQIVND (reference sequence). The chain's CDR3 is CASTSGRGVYNEQFF. In DNA, the CDR3 is TGTGCCAGTACGAGCGGCCGGGGGGTATACAATGAGCAGTTCTTC.